This T cell receptor beta chain was identified during a study of OX40 agonist ivuxolimab in advanced cancers. Overall study: Given to patients was ivuxolimab, an agonistic anti-OX40 (CD134) antibody. Prior therapy, whether anti-PD-1, anti-PD-L1 or anti-CTLA-4, was allowed, and roughly 44% had some.

In regard to this clone: The antigen is not known.

Using immunoSEQ multiplex PCR, the repertoire was profiled, and TCRdb retains in-frame clones only, with some absent. The table has roughly 140,000 clones, approximately 94% seen once. Findings and limits, study-wide: On average, CD8+ T cells had more expanded clones than CD4+.

This clonotype was obtained from an adult with an advanced solid tumor such as melanoma, head and neck, liver or kidney cancer. Specimen: CD4+ or CD8+ T cells sorted from blood, collected in a trial of the OX40 agonist ivuxolimab.

In nucleotides, the CDR3 is TGTGCCAGCAGCTCCTCACTAGCAAGGGAGACCCAGTACTTC. Protein: CASSSSLARETQYF. The chain carries TRBV7-8 and TRBJ2-5; possibly TRBD2 for D (6 bases). Trimming removed 4 bases at V and 5 bases at J, with 14 bases between. The CDR3 sequence is 14 residues long. Germline-derived CDR1 and CDR2 are SGHVS and FQNEAQ.